The present entry profiles one T cell receptor beta chain with its context. Sequencing used immunoSEQ multiplex PCR; TCRdb keeps in-frame clones, though not all of them. The sample holds 200,000 to 250,000 clones, about 86% seen once. This record belongs to a study of blood T cell repertoires in COVID-19. Study-wide background: Two negative PCRs, clearance, or symptom resolution were required of recovered Cohort 3 donors.

CDR1 is SGHTA and CDR2 is FQGNSA in the germline V gene. This CDR3 comprises 15 residues. The V gene lost 5 bases and the J gene lost 1 base, with 15 bases spanning the gap. The sequence was obtained from a woman aged 45-65 years in a cohort exposed to, infected with or recovered from COVID-19 (not recorded which). The sequenced material came from PBMCs or T cells enriched from blood (not recorded which). This chain links TRBV7-2 with TRBJ2-7; D is possibly TRBD2 (5 bases). The CDR3 reads CASSERGGQSYEQYF. DNA for the CDR3: TGTGCCAGCAGCGAACGGGGTGGTCAATCCTACGAGCAGTACTTC.